The source of this T cell receptor beta chain is a study of blood T cell repertoires in COVID-19. Looking at the study overall: From T cells, B-cell-depleted T cells, or PBMCs came the material, which was cDNA or gDNA.

CDR1 and CDR2 from the germline V gene are SGHNT and YYREEE (reference sequence). The CDR3 length is 17 residues. V lost 3 bases and J lost 2; bases outside the gene matches: 5. Measured with immunoSEQ multiplex PCR; TCRdb has only the in-frame clones, and not every one. The data contain about 86,000 clones, 65% to 85% of them singletons. Sample: peripheral blood. The genes are TRBV5-4 and TRBJ2-3; 14 nucleotides match TRBD2. The sequence derives from a woman aged 80 or older with active or convalescent COVID-19. The CDR3 sequence is CASSSGLAGANTDTQYF. In DNA form, the CDR3 reads TGTGCCAGCAGCTCGGGACTAGCGGGGGCAAACACAGATACGCAGTATTTT.